This T cell receptor beta chain was documented in a study of shared clonotypes between healthy human individuals. Germline CDR1 LGHNA, CDR2 YSLEER. Trimming at V came to 0 bases and at J to 7 bases, leaving 0 bases not matched to a gene. The CDR3 loop spans 13 amino acids. Investigators divided CD4+ cells into CD45RA+ naive and CD45RA-negative memory subsets. Sequenced by immunoSEQ multiplex PCR; TCRdb stores in-frame clones only, minus some. Found here are millions of clones, approximately 90% of them singletons; the top ten hold over 0.12%. The sequence was collected from a man between 18 and 35 years old in good health. The specimen sequenced was naive CD4+ T cells sorted from blood. Noted subset: CD45RA+ positively selected. This sequence joins TRBV4-3 and TRBJ2-4; 7 bases agree with TRBD1. This CDR3 is CASSQDRGNIQYF. The CDR3 DNA sequence: TGCGCCAGCAGCCAAGACAGGGGGAACATTCAGTACTTC.